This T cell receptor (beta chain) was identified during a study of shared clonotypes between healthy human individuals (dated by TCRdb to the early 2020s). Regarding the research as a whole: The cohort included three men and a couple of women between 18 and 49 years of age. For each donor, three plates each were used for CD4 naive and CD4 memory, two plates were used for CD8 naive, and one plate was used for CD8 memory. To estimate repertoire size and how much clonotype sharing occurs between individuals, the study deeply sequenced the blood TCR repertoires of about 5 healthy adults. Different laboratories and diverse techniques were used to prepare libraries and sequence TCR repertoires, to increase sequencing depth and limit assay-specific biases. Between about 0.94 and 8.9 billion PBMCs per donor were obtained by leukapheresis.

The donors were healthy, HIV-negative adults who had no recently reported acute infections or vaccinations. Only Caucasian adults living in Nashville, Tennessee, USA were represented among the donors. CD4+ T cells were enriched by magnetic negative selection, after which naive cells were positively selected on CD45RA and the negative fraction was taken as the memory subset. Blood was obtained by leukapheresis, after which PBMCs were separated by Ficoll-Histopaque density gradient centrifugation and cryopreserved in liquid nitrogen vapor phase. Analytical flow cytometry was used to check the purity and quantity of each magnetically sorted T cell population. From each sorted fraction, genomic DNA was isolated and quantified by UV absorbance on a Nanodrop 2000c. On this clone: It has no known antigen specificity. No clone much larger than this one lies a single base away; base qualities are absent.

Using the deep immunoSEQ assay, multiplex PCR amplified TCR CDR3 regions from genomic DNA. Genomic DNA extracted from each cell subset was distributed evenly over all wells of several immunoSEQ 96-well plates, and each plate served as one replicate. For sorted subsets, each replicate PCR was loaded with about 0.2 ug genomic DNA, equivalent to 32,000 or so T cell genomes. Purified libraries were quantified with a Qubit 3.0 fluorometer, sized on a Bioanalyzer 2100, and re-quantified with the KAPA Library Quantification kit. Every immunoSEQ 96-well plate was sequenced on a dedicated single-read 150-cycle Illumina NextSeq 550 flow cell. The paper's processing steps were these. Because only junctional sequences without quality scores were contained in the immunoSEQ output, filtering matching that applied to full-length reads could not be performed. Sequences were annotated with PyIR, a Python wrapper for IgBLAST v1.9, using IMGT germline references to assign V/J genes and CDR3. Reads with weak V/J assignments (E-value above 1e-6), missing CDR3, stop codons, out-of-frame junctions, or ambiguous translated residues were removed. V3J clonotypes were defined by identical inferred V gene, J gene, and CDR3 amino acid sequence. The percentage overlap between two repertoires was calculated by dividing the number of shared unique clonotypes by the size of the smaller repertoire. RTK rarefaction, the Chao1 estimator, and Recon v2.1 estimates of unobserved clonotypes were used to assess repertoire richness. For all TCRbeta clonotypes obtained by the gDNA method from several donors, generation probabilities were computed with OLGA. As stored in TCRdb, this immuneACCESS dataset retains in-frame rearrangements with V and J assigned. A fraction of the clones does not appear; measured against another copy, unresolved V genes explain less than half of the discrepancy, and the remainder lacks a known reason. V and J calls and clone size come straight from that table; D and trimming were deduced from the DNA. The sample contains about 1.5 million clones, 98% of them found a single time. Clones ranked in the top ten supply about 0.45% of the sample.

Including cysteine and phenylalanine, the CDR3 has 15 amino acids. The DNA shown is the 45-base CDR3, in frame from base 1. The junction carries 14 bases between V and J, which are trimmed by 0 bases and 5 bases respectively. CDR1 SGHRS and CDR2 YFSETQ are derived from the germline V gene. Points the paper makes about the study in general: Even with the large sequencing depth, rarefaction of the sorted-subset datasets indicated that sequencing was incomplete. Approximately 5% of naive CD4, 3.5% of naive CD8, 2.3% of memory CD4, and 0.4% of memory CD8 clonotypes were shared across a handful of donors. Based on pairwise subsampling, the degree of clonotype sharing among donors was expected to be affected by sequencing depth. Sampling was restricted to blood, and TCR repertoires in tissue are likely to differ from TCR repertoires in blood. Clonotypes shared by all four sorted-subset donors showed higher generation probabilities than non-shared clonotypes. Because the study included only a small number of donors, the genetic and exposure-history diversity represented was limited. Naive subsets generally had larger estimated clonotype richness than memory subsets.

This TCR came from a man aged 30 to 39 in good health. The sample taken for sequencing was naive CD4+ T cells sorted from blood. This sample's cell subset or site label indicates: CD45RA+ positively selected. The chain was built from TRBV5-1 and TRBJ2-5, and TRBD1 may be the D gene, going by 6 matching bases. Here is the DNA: TGCGCCAGCAGCTTGGCGACAGGCAATTTGGAGACCCAGTACTTC. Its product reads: CASSLATGNLETQYF.